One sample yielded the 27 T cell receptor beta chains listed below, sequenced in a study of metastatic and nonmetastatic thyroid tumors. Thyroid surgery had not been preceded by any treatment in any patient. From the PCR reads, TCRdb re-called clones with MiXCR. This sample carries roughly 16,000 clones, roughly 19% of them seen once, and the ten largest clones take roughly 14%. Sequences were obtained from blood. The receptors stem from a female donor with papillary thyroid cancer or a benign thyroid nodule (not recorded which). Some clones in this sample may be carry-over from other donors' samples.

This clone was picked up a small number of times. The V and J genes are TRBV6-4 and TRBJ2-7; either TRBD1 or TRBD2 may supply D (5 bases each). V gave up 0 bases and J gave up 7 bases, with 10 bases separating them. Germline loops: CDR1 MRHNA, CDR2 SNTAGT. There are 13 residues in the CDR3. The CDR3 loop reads CASSDSWGREQYF. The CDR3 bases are TGTGCCAGCAGTGACTCGTGGGGGAGAGAGCAGTACTTC.

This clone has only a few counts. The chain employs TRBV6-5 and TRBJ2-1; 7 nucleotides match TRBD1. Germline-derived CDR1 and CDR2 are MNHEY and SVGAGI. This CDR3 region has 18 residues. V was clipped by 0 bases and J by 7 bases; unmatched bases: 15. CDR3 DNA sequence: TGTGCCAGCAGTTACTCCCTTTTAGCGACAGGGTTAGGAAATGAGCAGTTCTTC. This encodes CASSYSLLATGLGNEQFF.

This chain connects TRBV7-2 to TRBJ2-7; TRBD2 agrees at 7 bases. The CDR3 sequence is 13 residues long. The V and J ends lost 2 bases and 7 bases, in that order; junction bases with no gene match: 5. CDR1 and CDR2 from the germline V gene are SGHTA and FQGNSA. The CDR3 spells CASSLQRGEEQYF. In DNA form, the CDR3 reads TGTGCCAGCAGCTTACAACGGGGGGAAGAGCAGTACTTC.

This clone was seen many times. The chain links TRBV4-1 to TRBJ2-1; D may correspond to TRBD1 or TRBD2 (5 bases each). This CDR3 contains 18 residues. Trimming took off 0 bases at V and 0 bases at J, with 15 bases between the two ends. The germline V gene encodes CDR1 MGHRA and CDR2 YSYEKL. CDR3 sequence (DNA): TGCGCCAGCAGCCAAGATCGTCAGGGACGCTTCTCCTACAATGAGCAGTTCTTC. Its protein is CASSQDRQGRFSYNEQFF.

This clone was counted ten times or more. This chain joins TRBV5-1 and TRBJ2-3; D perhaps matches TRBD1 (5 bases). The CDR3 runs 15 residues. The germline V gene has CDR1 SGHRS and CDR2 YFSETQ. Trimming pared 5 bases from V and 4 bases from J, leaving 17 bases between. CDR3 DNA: TGCGCCAGCAGGCCCCGAGCAGTGGGGCCAGATACGCAGTATTTT. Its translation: CASRPRAVGPDTQYF.

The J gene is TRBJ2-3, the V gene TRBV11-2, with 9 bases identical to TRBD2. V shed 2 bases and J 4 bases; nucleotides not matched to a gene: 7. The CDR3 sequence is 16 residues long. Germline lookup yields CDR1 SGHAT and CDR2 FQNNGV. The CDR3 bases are TGTGCCAGCAGCTTAAGACTAGCGGTATGTGCAGATACGCAGTATTTT. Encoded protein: CASSLRLAVCADTQYF.

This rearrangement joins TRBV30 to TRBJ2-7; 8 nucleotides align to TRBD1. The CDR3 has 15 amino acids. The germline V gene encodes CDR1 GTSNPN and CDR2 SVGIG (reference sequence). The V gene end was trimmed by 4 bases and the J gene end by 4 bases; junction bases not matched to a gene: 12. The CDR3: CAWKSPWTGPYEQYF. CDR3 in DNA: TGTGCCTGGAAATCCCCCTGGACAGGGCCTTACGAGCAGTACTTC.

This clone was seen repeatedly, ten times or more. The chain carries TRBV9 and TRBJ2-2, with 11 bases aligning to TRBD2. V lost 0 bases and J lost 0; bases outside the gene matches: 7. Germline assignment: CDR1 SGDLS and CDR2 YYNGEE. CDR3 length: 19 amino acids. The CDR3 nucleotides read TGTGCCAGCAGCGTAGGCCTAGCGGGAGGCTACGCGAACACCGGGGAGCTGTTTTTT. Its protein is CASSVGLAGGYANTGELFF. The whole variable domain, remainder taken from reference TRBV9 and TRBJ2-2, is DSGVTQTPKHLITATGQRVTLRCSPRSGDLSVYWYQQSLDQGLQFLIQYYNGEERAKGNILERFSAQQFPDLHSELNLSSLELGDSALYFCASSVGLAGGYANTGELFFGEGSRLTVL.

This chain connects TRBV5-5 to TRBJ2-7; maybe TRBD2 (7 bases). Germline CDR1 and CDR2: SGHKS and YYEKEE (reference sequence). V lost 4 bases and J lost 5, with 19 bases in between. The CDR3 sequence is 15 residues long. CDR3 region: CASSPPRGGGHEQYF. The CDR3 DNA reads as TGTGCCAGCAGCCCCCCTAGGGGGGGGGGACACGAGCAGTACTTC.

The CDR3 sequence: CASSLAGRANYGYTF. In DNA, the CDR3 is TGTGCCAGCAGCTTAGCGGGGCGGGCAAACTATGGCTACACCTTC. This chain joins TRBV7-8 and TRBJ1-2, with D maybe TRBD1 (5 bases). The CDR3 totals 15 residues. Germline V gene sequence: CDR1 SGHVS, CDR2 FQNEAQ. Between the trimmed V and J ends, which lost 0 bases and 2 bases, there was a span of 10 bases.

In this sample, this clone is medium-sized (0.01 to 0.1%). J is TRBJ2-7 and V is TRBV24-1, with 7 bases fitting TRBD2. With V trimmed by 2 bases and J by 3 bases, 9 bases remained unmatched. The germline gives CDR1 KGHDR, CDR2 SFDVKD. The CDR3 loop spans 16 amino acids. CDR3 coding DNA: TGTGCCACCAGTGATTCCGCCCGGGGAGGGAGCTACGAGCAGTACTTC. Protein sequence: CATSDSARGGSYEQYF.

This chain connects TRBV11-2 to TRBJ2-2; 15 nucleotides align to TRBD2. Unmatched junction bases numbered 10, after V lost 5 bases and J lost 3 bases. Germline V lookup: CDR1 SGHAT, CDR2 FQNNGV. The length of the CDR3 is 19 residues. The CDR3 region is CASSHRTSGRGLDTGELFF. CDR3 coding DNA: TGTGCCAGCAGCCACCGGACTAGCGGGAGGGGATTAGACACCGGGGAGCTGTTTTTT.

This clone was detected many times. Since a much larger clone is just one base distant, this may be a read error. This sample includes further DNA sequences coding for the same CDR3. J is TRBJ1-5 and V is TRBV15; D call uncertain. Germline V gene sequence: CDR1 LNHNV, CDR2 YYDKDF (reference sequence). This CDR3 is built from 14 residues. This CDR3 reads CATSRDSANRPQHF. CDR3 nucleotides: TGTGCCACCAGCAGAGATTCGGCGAATCGGCCCCAGCATTTT.

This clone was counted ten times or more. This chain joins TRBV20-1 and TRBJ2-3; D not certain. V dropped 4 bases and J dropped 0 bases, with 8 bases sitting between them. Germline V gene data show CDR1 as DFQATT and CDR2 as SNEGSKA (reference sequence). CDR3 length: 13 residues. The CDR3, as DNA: TGCAGTGCTATTTTGGGGAGCACAGATACGCAGTATTTT. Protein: CSAILGSTDTQYF.

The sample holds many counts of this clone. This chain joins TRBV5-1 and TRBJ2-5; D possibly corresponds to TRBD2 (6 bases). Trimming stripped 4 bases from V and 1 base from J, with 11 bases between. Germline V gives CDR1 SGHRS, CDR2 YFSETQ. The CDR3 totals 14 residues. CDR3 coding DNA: TGCGCCAGCAGCCAGGAGGGACTCCAAGAGACCCAGTACTTC. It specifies CASSQEGLQETQYF.

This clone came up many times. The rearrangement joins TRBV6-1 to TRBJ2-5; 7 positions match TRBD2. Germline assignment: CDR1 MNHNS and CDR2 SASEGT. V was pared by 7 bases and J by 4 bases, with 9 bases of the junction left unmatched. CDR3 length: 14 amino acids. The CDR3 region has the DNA TGTGCCAGCATGAGCGGGAATATTGGAGAGACCCAGTACTTC. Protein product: CASMSGNIGETQYF.

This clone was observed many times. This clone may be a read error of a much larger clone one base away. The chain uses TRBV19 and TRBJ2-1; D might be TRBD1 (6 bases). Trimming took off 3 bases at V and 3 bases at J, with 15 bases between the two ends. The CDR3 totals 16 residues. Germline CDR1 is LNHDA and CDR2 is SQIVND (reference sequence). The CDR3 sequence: CASSIPGTRGYNEQFF. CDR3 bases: TGTGCCAGTAGTATTCCAGGGACAAGGGGCTACAATGAGCAGTTCTTC.

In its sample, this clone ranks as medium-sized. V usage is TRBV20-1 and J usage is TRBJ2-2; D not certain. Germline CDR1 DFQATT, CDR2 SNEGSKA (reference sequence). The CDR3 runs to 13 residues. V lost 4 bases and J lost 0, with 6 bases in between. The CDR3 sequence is CSAKASNTGELFF. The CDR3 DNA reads TGCAGTGCTAAAGCTTCGAACACCGGGGAGCTGTTTTTT.

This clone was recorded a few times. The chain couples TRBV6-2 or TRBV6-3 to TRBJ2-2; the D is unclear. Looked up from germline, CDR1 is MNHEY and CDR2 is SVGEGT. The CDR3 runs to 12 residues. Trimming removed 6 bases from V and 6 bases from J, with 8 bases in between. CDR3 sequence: CASSDRAGELFF. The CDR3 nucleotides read TGTGCCAGCAGCGACCGGGCCGGGGAGCTGTTTTTT.

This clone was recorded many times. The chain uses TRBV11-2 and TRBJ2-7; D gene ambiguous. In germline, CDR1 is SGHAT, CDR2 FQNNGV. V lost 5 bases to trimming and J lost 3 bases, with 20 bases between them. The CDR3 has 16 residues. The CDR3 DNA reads TGTGCCAGCAGCAGCCCTGAAGACGCTACCTTCTACGAGCAGTACTTC. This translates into CASSSPEDATFYEQYF.

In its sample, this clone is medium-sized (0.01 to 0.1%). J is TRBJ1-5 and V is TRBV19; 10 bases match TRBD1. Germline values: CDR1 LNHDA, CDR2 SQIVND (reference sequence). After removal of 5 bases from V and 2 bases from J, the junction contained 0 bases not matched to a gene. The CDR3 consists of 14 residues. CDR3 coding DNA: TGTGCCAGTAGTGGACAGGGGGGCAATCAGCCCCAGCATTTT. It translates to CASSGQGGNQPQHF.

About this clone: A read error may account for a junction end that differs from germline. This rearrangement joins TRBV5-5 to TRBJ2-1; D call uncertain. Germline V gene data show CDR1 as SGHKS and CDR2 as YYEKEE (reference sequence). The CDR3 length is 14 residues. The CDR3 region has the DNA TGTGCCAACAGCTTTGGATTTGCGCTCAATGAGCAGTTCTTC. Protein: CANSFGFALNEQFF.

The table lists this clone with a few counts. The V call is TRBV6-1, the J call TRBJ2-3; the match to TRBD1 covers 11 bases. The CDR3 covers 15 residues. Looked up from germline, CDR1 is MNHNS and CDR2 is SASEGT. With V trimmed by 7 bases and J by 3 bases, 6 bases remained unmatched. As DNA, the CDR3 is TGTGCCAGCACCTCAGGACAGGGGGCAACAGATACGCAGTATTTT. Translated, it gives CASTSGQGATDTQYF.

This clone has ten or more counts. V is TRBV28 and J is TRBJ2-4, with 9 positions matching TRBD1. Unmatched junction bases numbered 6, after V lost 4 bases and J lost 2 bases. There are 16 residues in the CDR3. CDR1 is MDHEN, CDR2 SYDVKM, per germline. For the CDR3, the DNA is TGTGCCAGCAGTTCACCGGGACAGGGCACCAAAAACATTCAGTACTTC. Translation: CASSSPGQGTKNIQYF.

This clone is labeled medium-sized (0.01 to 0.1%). The CDR3 DNA reads as TGCAGCGTTAGGGGGGTCCAAGAGACCCAGTACTTC. Translating it yields CSVRGVQETQYF. The rearrangement joins TRBV29-1 to TRBJ2-5; D may be TRBD1 or TRBD2 (6 bases each). From germline, CDR1 is SQVTM and CDR2 ANQGSEA. The germline V and J ends were trimmed by 5 bases and 1 base, with 8 bases remaining between them. CDR3 length: 12 residues.

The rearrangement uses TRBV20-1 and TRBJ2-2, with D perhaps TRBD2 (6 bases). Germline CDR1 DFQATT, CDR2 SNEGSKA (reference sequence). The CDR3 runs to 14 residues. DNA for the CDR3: TGCAGCGCGACTGGGGGGTTGAACACCGGGGAGCTGTTTTTT. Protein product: CSATGGLNTGELFF.

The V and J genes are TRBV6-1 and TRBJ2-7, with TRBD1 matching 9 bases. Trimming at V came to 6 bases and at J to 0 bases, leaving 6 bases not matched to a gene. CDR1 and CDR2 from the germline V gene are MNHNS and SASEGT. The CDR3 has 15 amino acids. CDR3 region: CASSKDRGFSYEQYF. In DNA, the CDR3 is TGTGCCAGCAGCAAAGACAGGGGGTTCTCCTACGAGCAGTACTTC.